The subject of this entry is one T cell receptor (beta chain). Patients who had autoimmune disease history or got systemic immunosuppression were left out. These data are taken from a study of OX40 agonist ivuxolimab in advanced cancers. The CDR3 contains 14 residues. V dropped 4 bases and J dropped 5 bases, with 12 bases sitting between them. Germline CDR1 reads SGHRS; CDR2 reads YFSETQ. Here immunoSEQ multiplex PCR was the method, and the copy in TCRdb shows in-frame clones only, minus some. The sample holds about 72,000 clones, around 87% seen once. The clonotype originates from an adult with an advanced solid tumor such as melanoma, head and neck, liver or kidney cancer. The V call is TRBV5-1, the J call TRBJ2-2, with D hard to call. The material was CD4+ or CD8+ T cells sorted from blood, obtained in a trial of the OX40 agonist ivuxolimab. CDR3 region: CASSIGRSTGELFF. CDR3 in DNA: TGCGCCAGCAGCATAGGACGGAGTACCGGGGAGCTGTTTTTT.